The T cell receptor beta chain under discussion was sequenced for a study of T cells expressing NK-cell markers. Study summary: All TCR beta repertoires analysed originated from sorted CD3+CD56+NKG2C+, CD3+CD56+NKG2C- and CD3+CD56-NKG2C+ T cells.

TCRdb reprocessed the 5' RACE reads and reports one entry per CDR3 protein, with no DNA. The sample totals 160,000 or so distinct CDR3 sequences. Germline CDR1 and CDR2: MNHNS and SASEGT. The CDR3 covers 13 residues. The rearrangement joins TRBV6-1 to TRBJ1-2; lacking DNA, the TRBD1 call made by TCRdb goes unchecked. This sequence was found in a woman between 18 and 70 years old in good health. Input material: blood T cells: a sorted CD56 or NKG2C T cell subset, CD4+ or CD8+ T cells, or bulk PBMC T cells (not recorded which). CDR3 in amino acids: CASSGRSGGGYTF.